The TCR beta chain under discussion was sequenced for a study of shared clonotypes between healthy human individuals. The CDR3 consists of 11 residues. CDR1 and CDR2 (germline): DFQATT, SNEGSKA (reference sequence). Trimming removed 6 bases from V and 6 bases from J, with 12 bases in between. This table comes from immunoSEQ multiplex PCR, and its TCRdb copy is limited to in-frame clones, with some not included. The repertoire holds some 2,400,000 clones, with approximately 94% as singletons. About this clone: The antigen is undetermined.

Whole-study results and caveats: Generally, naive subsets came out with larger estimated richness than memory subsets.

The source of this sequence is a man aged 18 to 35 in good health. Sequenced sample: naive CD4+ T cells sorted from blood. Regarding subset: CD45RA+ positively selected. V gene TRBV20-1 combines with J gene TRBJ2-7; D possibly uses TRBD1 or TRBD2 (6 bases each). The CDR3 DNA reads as TGCAGTGCAGGGGGGTACTCCGAGCAGTACTTC. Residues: CSAGGYSEQYF.